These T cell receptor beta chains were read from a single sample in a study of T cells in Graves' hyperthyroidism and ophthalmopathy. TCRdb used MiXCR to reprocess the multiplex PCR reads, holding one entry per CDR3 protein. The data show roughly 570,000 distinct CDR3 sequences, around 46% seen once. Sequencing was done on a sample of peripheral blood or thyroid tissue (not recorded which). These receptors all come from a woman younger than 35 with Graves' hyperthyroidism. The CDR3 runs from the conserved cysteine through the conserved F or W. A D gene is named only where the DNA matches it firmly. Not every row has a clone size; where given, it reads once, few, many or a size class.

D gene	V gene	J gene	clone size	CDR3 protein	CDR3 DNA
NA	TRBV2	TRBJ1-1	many	CASSEGAALNTEAFF	TGTGCCAGCAGTGAAGGGGCAGCCCTGAACACTGAAGCTTTCTTT
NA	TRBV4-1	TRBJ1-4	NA	CASSQDVGRGGTKLFF	TGCGCCAGCAGCCAAGACGTCGGCAGGGGTGGGACAAAACTGTTTTTT
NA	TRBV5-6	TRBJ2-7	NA	CASSHPGAEQYF	TGTGCCAGCAGCCACCCGGGTGCTGAGCAGTACTTC
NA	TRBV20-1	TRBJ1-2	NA	CSATSDGTLYGYTF	TGCAGTGCCACCAGTGATGGGACACTTTATGGCTACACCTTC
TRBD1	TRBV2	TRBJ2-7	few	CASSEDVTGGYEQYF	TGTGCCAGCAGTGAAGACGTGACAGGGGGCTACGAGCAGTACTTC
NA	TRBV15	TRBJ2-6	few	CATSRDTGWANVLTF	TGTGCCACCAGCAGAGACACAGGGTGGGCCAACGTCCTGACTTTC
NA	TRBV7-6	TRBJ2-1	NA	CASSPSATEYNEQFF	TGTGCCAGCAGCCCGTCGGCCACAGAGTACAATGAGCAGTTCTTC
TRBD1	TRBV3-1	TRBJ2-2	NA	CASSRGQGFTGELFF	TGTGCCAGCAGCCGGGGACAGGGCTTCACCGGGGAGCTGTTTTTT
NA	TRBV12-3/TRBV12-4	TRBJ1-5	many	CASSLRVRQPQHF	TGTGCCAGCAGTTTACGCGTCCGGCAGCCCCAGCATTTT
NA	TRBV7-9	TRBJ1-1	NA	CASSLVRYTEAFF	TGTGCCAGCAGCTTAGTACGGTACACTGAAGCTTTCTTT
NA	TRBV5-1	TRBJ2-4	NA	CASSLALGENIQYF	TGCGCCAGCAGCTTGGCGCTGGGGGAAAACATTCAGTACTTC
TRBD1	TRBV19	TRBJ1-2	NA	CASSLEVWDRADYGYTF	TGTGCCAGTAGCCTAGAGGTTTGGGACAGGGCTGACTATGGCTACACCTTC
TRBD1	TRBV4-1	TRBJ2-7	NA	CASSQGEGAAYEQYF	TGCGCCAGCAGCCAAGGTGAGGGGGCCGCCTACGAGCAGTACTTC
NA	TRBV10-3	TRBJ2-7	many	CAISESAGHRSSYEQYF	TGTGCCATCAGTGAGTCGGCGGGACATAGGAGCTCCTACGAGCAGTACTTC
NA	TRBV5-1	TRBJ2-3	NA	CASSMASTDTQYF	TGCGCCAGCAGCATGGCAAGCACAGATACGCAGTATTTT
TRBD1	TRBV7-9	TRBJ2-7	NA	CASSFHSTGDPREQYF	TGTGCCAGCAGCTTCCATTCGACAGGGGACCCTCGCGAGCAGTACTTC
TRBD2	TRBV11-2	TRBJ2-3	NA	CASSSVGGRDTQYF	TGTGCCAGCAGCTCAGTGGGAGGGCGGGATACGCAGTATTTT
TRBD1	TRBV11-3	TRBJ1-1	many	CASSLEGQGSEAFF	TGTGCCAGCAGCTTAGAGGGACAGGGCTCTGAAGCTTTCTTT
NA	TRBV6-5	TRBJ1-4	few	CASSPGTQTLTGKVF	TGTGCCAGCAGTCCCGGGACCCAAACACTGACTGGGAAGGTTTTT
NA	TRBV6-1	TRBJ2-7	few	CASSEDIAVSYEQYF	TGTGCCAGCAGTGAAGATATAGCGGTCTCCTACGAGCAGTACTTC
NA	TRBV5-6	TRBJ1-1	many	CASSLWQSLNTEAFF	TGTGCCAGCAGCTTATGGCAGTCGCTGAACACTGAAGCTTTCTTT
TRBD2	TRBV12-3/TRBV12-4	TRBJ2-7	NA	CASSFVAGGVYEQYF	TGTGCCAGCAGTTTCGTAGCGGGAGGGGTCTACGAGCAGTACTTC
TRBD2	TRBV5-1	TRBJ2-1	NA	CASSFSGSSSYNEQFF	TGCGCCAGCAGCTTTAGCGGGAGCAGCTCCTACAATGAGCAGTTCTTC
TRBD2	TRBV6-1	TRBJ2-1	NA	CASRGSGRVYEQFF	TGTGCCAGCAGGGGGAGCGGGAGGGTCTATGAGCAGTTCTTC
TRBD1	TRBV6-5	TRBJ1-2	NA	CASSTSRDRADYGYTF	TGTGCCAGCAGTACGTCCCGGGACAGGGCGGACTATGGCTACACCTTC
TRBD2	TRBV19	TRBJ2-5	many	CASRPIGAGVGETQYF	TGTGCCAGTCGCCCAATAGGTGCGGGAGTTGGAGAGACCCAGTACTTC
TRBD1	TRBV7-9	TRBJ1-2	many	CASSLVRQGHYGYTF	TGTGCCAGCAGCTTAGTGAGACAGGGACACTATGGCTACACCTTC
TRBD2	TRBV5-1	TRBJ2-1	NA	CASSLLADNEQFF	TGCGCCAGCAGCTTGCTAGCGGACAATGAGCAGTTCTTC
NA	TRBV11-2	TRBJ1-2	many	CASSLGRGSGYTF	TGTGCCAGCAGCTTAGGAAGAGGGAGTGGCTACACCTTC
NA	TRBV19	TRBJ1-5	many	CASSVGVVYSNQPQHF	TGTGCCAGTAGTGTTGGGGTAGTGTATAGCAATCAGCCCCAGCATTTT
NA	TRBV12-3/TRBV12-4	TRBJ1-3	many	CASSAGNTIYF	TGTGCCAGCAGTGCGGGAAACACCATATATTTT
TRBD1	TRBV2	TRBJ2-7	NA	CASEQGGAEQYF	TGTGCCAGCGAACAGGGGGGTGCCGAGCAGTACTTC
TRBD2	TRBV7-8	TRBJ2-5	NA	CASSLIVSGRPYQETQYF	TGTGCCAGCAGCTTAATTGTTAGCGGGAGGCCTTACCAAGAGACCCAGTACTTC
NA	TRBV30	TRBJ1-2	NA	CAYGASRYGWGYTF	TGTGCCTACGGGGCATCCCGCTACGGCTGGGGCTACACCTTC
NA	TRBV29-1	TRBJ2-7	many	CSVEEGFPYEQYF	TGCAGCGTTGAAGAGGGTTTCCCCTACGAGCAGTACTTC
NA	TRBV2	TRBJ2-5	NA	CASRSALETQYF	TGTGCCAGCCGTAGTGCCTTAGAGACCCAGTACTTC
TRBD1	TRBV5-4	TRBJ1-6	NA	CASTRQGVYSPLHF	TGTGCCAGCACCAGACAGGGGGTTTATTCACCCCTCCACTTT
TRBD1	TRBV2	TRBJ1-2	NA	CASSYTGALRDGYTF	TGTGCCAGCAGTTACACAGGGGCCTTGCGGGATGGCTACACCTTC
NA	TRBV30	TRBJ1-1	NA	CAWSVGTTMNTEAFF	TGTGCCTGGAGTGTGGGGACGACCATGAACACTGAAGCTTTCTTT
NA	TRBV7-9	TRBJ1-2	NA	CASSPPRQETQYFANYGYTF	NA
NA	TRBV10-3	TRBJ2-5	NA	CAIKDGTAETQYF	TGTGCCATCAAGGACGGGACGGCCGAGACCCAGTACTTC
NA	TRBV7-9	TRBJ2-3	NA	CASSLVVGRRLTQYF	TGTGCCAGCAGCTTAGTGGTTGGCCGTCGACTTACGCAGTATTTT
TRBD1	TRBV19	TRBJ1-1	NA	CASSSLSGTGGTEAFF	TGTGCCAGTAGTTCTCTTAGCGGGACAGGGGGGACTGAAGCTTTCTTT
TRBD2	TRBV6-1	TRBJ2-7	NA	CASSHPPGGLAGKRSYEQYF	TGTGCCAGCAGCCACCCTCCTGGTGGACTAGCGGGAAAGAGGTCCTACGAGCAGTACTTC
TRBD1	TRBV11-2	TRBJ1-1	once	CASSADRVSPEAFF	TGTGCCAGCAGTGCAGACAGGGTGAGCCCTGAAGCTTTCTTT
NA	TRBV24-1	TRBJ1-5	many	CATSDLHTTGFYQPQHF	TGTGCCACCAGTGATTTGCACACCACAGGGTTCTATCAGCCCCAGCATTTT
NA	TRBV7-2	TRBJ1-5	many	CASSAGHAGDQPQHF	TGTGCCAGCAGCGCGGGACACGCTGGGGATCAGCCCCAGCATTTT
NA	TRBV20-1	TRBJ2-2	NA	CSARGGSGNTGELFF	TGCAGTGCTAGGGGGGGCTCTGGAAACACCGGGGAGCTGTTTTTT
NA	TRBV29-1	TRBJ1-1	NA	CSVEDQGMNTEAFF	TGCAGCGTTGAAGATCAGGGTATGAACACTGAAGCTTTCTTT
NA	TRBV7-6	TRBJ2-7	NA	CASSFGGRWTDTQYF	TGTGCCAGCAGCTTTGGAGGGAGGTGGACAGATACGCAGTACTTC
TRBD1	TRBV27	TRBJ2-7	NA	CASSRRTGEQYF	TGTGCCAGCAGCCGCCGGACAGGAGAGCAGTACTTC